This TCR beta chain emerged from a study of beta chain features in type 1 diabetes. Study outcomes and limitations: Although PCR might favor shorter templates, it would do so equally in patients and controls.

The sample holds one count of this clone. No antigen is known for it. A single heparinised blood sample, averaging around 120 mL, was obtained per donor. The CDR3 extends over 15 amino acids. Looked up from germline, CDR1 is MNHEY and CDR2 is SMNVEV (reference sequence). V was clipped by 2 bases and J by 1 base, with 9 bases between them. cDNA synthesis used the whole RNA isolate, giving expressed TCRB sequences. The data were produced by immunoSEQ multiplex PCR, yet TCRdb's version contains in-frame clones alone and is incomplete. In the table there are around 300,000 clones, about 8.5% of which are singletons.

Sequencing was carried out using central memory CD4+ T cells from blood. The rearrangement joins TRBV27 to TRBJ1-5; D is undetermined. The receptor was isolated from a woman aged 18-29 years in good health. CDR3 nucleotide sequence: TGTGCCAGCAGTTTACGGGCAGCCAGCAATCAGCCCCAGCATTTT. Protein product: CASSLRAASNQPQHF.